A single TCR beta chain is shown here with its context. Its antigen is still unknown. This sample stems from a study of STAT3 mutations in large granular lymphocyte leukemia. Study-level background: Roughly 40% of treated T-LGLL patients showed hematologic response to immunosuppression.

The CDR3 is made up of 12 amino acids. The V end lost 0 bases, the J end lost 7 bases, and 4 bases lay between the germline ends. Germline CDR1 and CDR2: LGHNT and FRNRAP. Each sample's TCRbeta library yielded on average around 41,000 productive templates. The method was immunoSEQ multiplex PCR; TCRdb's version includes in-frame clones alone and lacks a portion of them. The top ten clones hold about 6.8% of a sample with tens of thousands of clones, about 94% of them seen once. Study-level results: Every T-LGLL patient had at least one immunodominant TCRbeta clonotype. In some patients, a small highly pathogenic clone possibly went undetected. In about 30% of the 18 patients, new TCR clonotypes emerged after therapy.

This sequence joins TRBV12-5 and TRBJ2-1; D not resolved. Sequences were obtained from peripheral blood mononuclear cells. This clonotype was obtained from a middle-aged man with T-cell large granular lymphocyte leukemia. Some clones in this sample may be carry-over from other donors' samples. CDR3 in amino acids: CASGLVQNEQFF. In DNA, the CDR3 is TGTGCTAGTGGTTTGGTACAGAATGAGCAGTTCTTC.